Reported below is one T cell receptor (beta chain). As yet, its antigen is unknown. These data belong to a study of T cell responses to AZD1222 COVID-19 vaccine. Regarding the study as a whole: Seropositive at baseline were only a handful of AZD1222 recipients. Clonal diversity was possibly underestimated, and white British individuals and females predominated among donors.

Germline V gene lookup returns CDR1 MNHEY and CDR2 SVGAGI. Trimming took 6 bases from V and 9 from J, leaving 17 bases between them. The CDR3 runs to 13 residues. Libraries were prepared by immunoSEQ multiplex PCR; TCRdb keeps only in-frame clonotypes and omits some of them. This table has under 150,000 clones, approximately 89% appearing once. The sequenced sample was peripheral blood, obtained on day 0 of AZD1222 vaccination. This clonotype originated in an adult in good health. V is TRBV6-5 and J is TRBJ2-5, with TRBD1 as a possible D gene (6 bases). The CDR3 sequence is CASRPDSARPQYF. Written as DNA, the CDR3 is TGTGCCAGCAGGCCGGACAGTGCGAGGCCCCAGTACTTC.